This is a list of T cell receptor beta chains from one sample in a study of shared clonotypes between healthy human individuals. The method was immunoSEQ multiplex PCR; TCRdb's version includes in-frame clones alone and lacks a portion of them. The sample records about 2,500,000 clones, roughly nine tenths being singletons. Sequencing was performed on naive CD4+ T cells sorted from blood. The receptors shown here come from a man aged 18-30 years in good health. Both conserved end residues are part of each CDR3. A D gene is named only where the DNA matches it firmly. For some rows the clone size is stated as once, few or many, or as a class when expanded; others skip it.

V	D	size	J	CDR3	DNA
TRBV5-1	TRBD2	-	TRBJ2-5	CASSLGSGAETQYF	TGCGCCAGCAGCTTGGGTAGCGGGGCCGAGACCCAGTACTTC
TRBV11-2	-	few	TRBJ1-6	CASSLDRGNSPLHF	TGTGCCAGCAGCTTAGACAGGGGTAATTCACCCCTCCACTTT
TRBV6-4	-	-	TRBJ2-2	CASSDEGVTGELFF	TGTGCCAGCAGTGATGAGGGGGTGACCGGGGAGCTGTTTTTT
TRBV28	TRBD2	-	TRBJ2-1	CASSGGGHYNEQFF	TGTGCCAGCAGTGGGGGGGGTCATTACAATGAGCAGTTCTTC
TRBV28	-	-	TRBJ2-3	CASSLLGPTDTQYF	TGTGCCAGCAGTCTGCTGGGGCCGACAGATACGCAGTATTTT
TRBV18	-	-	TRBJ1-5	CASSPVGGLSNQPQHF	TGTGCCAGCTCACCAGTTGGGGGGCTGAGCAATCAGCCCCAGCATTTT
TRBV10-3	-	-	TRBJ2-7	CAISAGTFTSYEQYF	TGTGCCATCAGTGCCGGGACTTTCACCTCCTACGAGCAGTACTTC
TRBV9	TRBD2	-	TRBJ2-5	CASSVSGGAMVETQYF	TGTGCCAGCAGCGTTAGCGGGGGGGCTATGGTCGAGACCCAGTACTTC
TRBV7-2	-	-	TRBJ2-7	CASSLYAADHEQYF	TGTGCCAGCAGCTTATACGCAGCAGACCACGAGCAGTACTTC
TRBV5-4	TRBD1	-	TRBJ2-7	CASSSPGQGSYEQYF	TGTGCCAGCAGCTCGCCGGGACAGGGCTCCTACGAGCAGTACTTC
TRBV5-8	-	-	TRBJ1-4	CASSRGQPQATNEKLFF	TGTGCCAGCAGTCGAGGACAGCCTCAGGCAACTAATGAAAAACTGTTTTTT
TRBV7-2	TRBD2	-	TRBJ2-7	CASSFSGGAREQYF	TGTGCCAGCAGCTTCTCCGGGGGGGCCCGCGAGCAGTACTTC
TRBV18	-	-	TRBJ1-2	CASSPSPSGKGYTF	TGTGCCAGCTCACCATCTCCATCAGGGAAGGGCTACACCTTC
TRBV5-1	-	-	TRBJ2-7	CASRPGPTNEQYF	TGCGCCAGCAGACCCGGACCGACCAACGAGCAGTACTTC
TRBV2	-	-	TRBJ2-4	CASSEEAIAKNIQYF	TGTGCCAGCAGTGAAGAAGCGATAGCCAAAAACATTCAGTACTTC
TRBV29-1	-	-	TRBJ2-3	CSVEGGAGSTDTQYF	TGCAGCGTTGAAGGGGGGGCGGGCAGCACAGATACGCAGTATTTT
TRBV30	TRBD1	-	TRBJ2-7	CAWSGTGDRREQYF	TGTGCCTGGAGTGGGACAGGGGATCGACGCGAGCAGTACTTC
TRBV9	-	-	TRBJ1-1	CASSGPTGNTEAFF	TGTGCCAGCAGCGGACCCACAGGGAACACTGAAGCTTTCTTT
TRBV10-3	TRBD2	-	TRBJ2-5	CATIPGLAGGGQETQYF	TGTGCCACCATCCCGGGACTAGCGGGAGGAGGCCAAGAGACCCAGTACTTC
TRBV19	TRBD1	-	TRBJ1-4	CASSPLTGDEKLFF	TGTGCCAGTAGTCCTCTTACAGGGGACGAAAAACTGTTTTTT
TRBV7-9	TRBD2	-	TRBJ2-1	CASSHSGRSSYNEQFF	TGTGCCAGCAGCCATAGCGGGAGAAGCTCCTACAATGAGCAGTTCTTC
TRBV11-3	TRBD2	-	TRBJ2-2	CASSLIAGDVTGELFF	TGTGCCAGCAGCTTGATAGCGGGAGATGTCACCGGGGAGCTGTTTTTT
TRBV5-4	-	-	TRBJ1-4	CASSFDRNEKLFF	TGTGCCAGCAGCTTCGACAGAAATGAAAAACTGTTTTTT
TRBV30	-	-	TRBJ1-2	CAWSGAGYGYTF	TGTGCCTGGAGTGGGGCAGGGTATGGCTACACCTTC
TRBV29-1	-	-	TRBJ1-4	CSVVQGGSNEKLFF	TGCAGCGTTGTACAGGGAGGCTCCAATGAAAAACTGTTTTTT
TRBV28	-	-	TRBJ1-4	CASSTEGGRVGKLFF	TGTGCCAGCAGCACCGAGGGGGGCCGGGTGGGAAAACTGTTTTTT
TRBV21-1	-	-	TRBJ1-1	CASSKAPSDSPTHTEAFF	TGTGCCAGCAGCAAAGCGCCTTCCGACAGCCCGACGCACACTGAAGCTTTCTTT
TRBV11-2	-	-	TRBJ2-7	CASSLFDEQYF	TGTGCCAGCAGCTTGTTTGACGAGCAGTACTTC
TRBV6-1	-	-	TRBJ2-7	CASSPLGNEQYF	TGTGCCAGCAGCCCCCTTGGGAACGAGCAGTACTTC
TRBV6-6	TRBD2	once	TRBJ2-3	CASRTGTIDGDTQYF	TGTGCCAGCAGAACCGGGACTATCGACGGAGATACGCAGTATTTT
TRBV6-1	-	-	TRBJ2-7	CASTLGDITYEQYF	TGTGCCAGCACCCTCGGGGACATCACCTACGAGCAGTACTTC
TRBV7-2	TRBD1	-	TRBJ1-1	CASSLAQGGTEAFF	TGTGCCAGCAGCTTAGCGCAGGGGGGCACTGAAGCTTTCTTT
TRBV7-2	-	once	TRBJ1-2	CASSFDRLYGYTF	TGTGCCAGCAGCTTTGACCGCCTCTATGGCTACACCTTC
TRBV19	TRBD1	once	TRBJ1-6	CASGTDRGRFFSNSPLHF	TGTGCCAGTGGAACGGACAGGGGGCGGTTTTTTAGTAATTCACCCCTCCACTTT
TRBV5-1	-	-	TRBJ2-7	CASSRDTYEQYF	TGCGCCAGCAGCCGCGACACTTACGAGCAGTACTTC
TRBV5-3	TRBD1	-	TRBJ2-7	CARSLASIGDRGFYEQYF	TGTGCCAGAAGCTTGGCGAGTATAGGAGACAGGGGTTTCTACGAGCAGTACTTC
TRBV19	TRBD1	-	TRBJ1-5	CASGGQGGSNQPQHF	TGTGCCAGCGGGGGACAGGGAGGCAGCAATCAGCCCCAGCATTTT
TRBV5-4	TRBD2	-	TRBJ2-7	CASSGTLAGRSYEQYF	TGTGCCAGCAGCGGGACGCTAGCGGGGCGCTCCTACGAGCAGTACTTC
TRBV7-6	TRBD1	-	TRBJ2-7	CASSSTGGISYEQYF	TGTGCCAGCAGCTCTACAGGGGGCATCTCCTACGAGCAGTACTTC
TRBV5-6	-	-	TRBJ1-2	CASSLGRAGGYTF	TGTGCCAGCAGCTTGGGCAGGGCCGGTGGCTACACCTTC
TRBV5-1	-	-	TRBJ2-6	CASSLPTGSGANVLTF	TGCGCCAGCAGCCTTCCGACTGGATCTGGGGCCAACGTCCTGACTTTC
TRBV2	-	-	TRBJ1-2	CASSAGRDLEGYTF	TGTGCCAGCAGTGCAGGCCGGGACCTTGAGGGCTACACCTTC
TRBV5-1	TRBD2	-	TRBJ2-1	CASSQAPTSGYNEQFF	TGCGCCAGCAGCCAGGCCCCGACTAGCGGTTACAATGAGCAGTTCTTC
TRBV11-2	TRBD1	once	TRBJ2-1	CASSLVQGAKEQFF	TGTGCCAGCAGCTTAGTCCAGGGGGCAAAGGAGCAGTTCTTC
TRBV27	TRBD1	-	TRBJ1-1	CASRLTGSVTEAFF	TGTGCCAGCAGATTGACAGGGTCGGTCACTGAAGCTTTCTTT